This TCR beta chain was sequenced during a study of T cells in localized non-small cell lung cancer. Study-wide results and limits: When the top 100 tumor clones were examined, a median approximately 60 of them also appeared in the adjacent lung, which was paired and uninvolved. Uninvolved neighboring lung showed the greatest T cell clonality, exceeding tumor.

Profiling relied on immunoSEQ multiplex PCR, and the TCRdb table lists in-frame clones only, not all of them. The sample has 30,000 to 45,000 clones; approximately 92% are singletons. This CDR3 region has 16 residues. Germline lookup yields CDR1 SGHTA and CDR2 FQGNSA. J was trimmed by 1 base and V by 0 bases; bases with no gene match: 1. A remark on this clone: The antigen is not known.

The clonotype comes from a female donor over 55 with stage I lung adenocarcinoma. The V and J genes are TRBV7-2 and TRBJ2-3; 10 bases fit TRBD2. The sequences come from peripheral blood, collected before any cancer treatment. The CDR3, as DNA: TGTGCCAGCAGCTTAGCGCTAGCGGGGGGCACAGATACGCAGTATTTT. Translated: CASSLALAGGTDTQYF.